This paragraph covers one T cell receptor beta chain sequence. What it binds is unknown. An end of the junction does not agree with germline; a read error may underlie this. Each donor gave 9 to 10 milliliters of peripheral blood. Germline V gene sequence: CDR1 SGHTA, CDR2 FQGNSA. There are 15 residues in the CDR3. Next came a second PCR, run for about 6 to 11 cycles, which used a sample-barcoded 5' primer along with a J-beta primer mix. Each of the cDNA molecules was tagged by a template-switch adaptor with 12 random nucleotides. TCRdb reprocessed the 5' RACE reads via MiXCR and lists one record per CDR3 protein. This sample has roughly 1,700,000 distinct CDR3 sequences, with approximately 28% found just once. This entry comes from a study of blood T cells in healthy people across ages. Findings and limits, study-wide: Significant beta diversity loss was already apparent by age about 39, declining roughly linearly.

This sequence was found in a woman under 40 in good health. Sequencing used blood. V gene TRBV7-2 combines with J gene TRBJ1-2; 8 positions agree with TRBD1. In DNA, the CDR3 is TGTGCCGGCAGCCGGGACAGGCCTCGGGAATATGGCTACACCTTC. Its protein product is CAGSRDRPREYGYTF.